Below are 25 T cell receptor beta chains sequenced from a single sample in a study of blood T cell repertoires in COVID-19. The method was immunoSEQ multiplex PCR; TCRdb's version includes in-frame clones alone and lacks a portion of them. Seen here are 190,000 or so clones, about 87% observed once, and the top ten hold 0.8% to 1%. The sequencing sample was made of peripheral blood. These receptors were taken from a woman aged 18-35 years who had recovered from COVID-19.

Only a few counts were recorded for this clone. The rearrangement links TRBV27 to TRBJ2-1; a weak D match, TRBD2 (6 bases). Trimming removed 2 bases from V and 6 bases from J, with 8 bases in between. This CDR3 region has 13 residues. CDR1 is MNHEY, CDR2 SMNVEV, per germline (reference sequence). The CDR3 here is CASSLRAGNEQFF. DNA of the CDR3: TGTGCCAGCAGTTTACGAGCGGGCAATGAGCAGTTCTTC.

The genes are TRBV18 and TRBJ2-3, with TRBD2 identical over 12 bases. The CDR3 is 17 residues long. V dropped 0 bases and J dropped 1; count of bases not matched to a gene: 2. Per germline, CDR1 KGHSH and CDR2 LQKENI. CDR3 nucleotides: TGTGCCAGCTCACCACCTCGGACTAGCGGGGGCACAGATACGCAGTATTTT. It codes for CASSPPRTSGGTDTQYF.

This chain uses TRBV7-2 with TRBJ1-2; 10 bases map to TRBD1. This CDR3 contains 14 residues. Germline V gene sequence: CDR1 SGHTA, CDR2 FQGNSA. J was trimmed by 8 bases and V by 5 bases; bases with no gene match: 8. The CDR3 DNA is TGTGCCAGCAGCCGCAGGACAGGGGGTTTCGGCTACACCTTC. Translated: CASSRRTGGFGYTF.

A remark on this clone: Other DNA sequences of this sample code for an identical CDR3. The V call is TRBV6-4, the J call TRBJ2-1; 7 nucleotides agree with TRBD1. Germline assignment: CDR1 MRHNA and CDR2 SNTAGT. V shed 3 bases and J 0 bases; nucleotides not matched to a gene: 2. The CDR3 consists of 15 residues. CDR3 amino acids: CASSEGQSSYNEQFF. The CDR3 nucleotides are TGTGCCAGCAGTGAGGGACAGAGCTCCTACAATGAGCAGTTCTTC.

The chain has TRBV11-2 and TRBJ2-5; TRBD2 aligns across 12 bases. Germline V gene lookup returns CDR1 SGHAT and CDR2 FQNNGV. There are 18 residues in the CDR3. V shed 1 base, J shed 3 bases, and the junction held 9 bases outside the gene matches. CDR3 sequence: CASSLVGRLAGVKETQYF. The CDR3 DNA sequence: TGTGCCAGCAGCTTAGTGGGGAGACTAGCGGGGGTCAAAGAGACCCAGTACTTC. Combining the CDR3 with reference TRBV11-2 and TRBJ2-5 gives the whole variable domain EAGVAQSPRYKIIEKRQSVAFWCNPISGHATLYWYQQILGQGPKLLIQFQNNGVVDDSQLPKDRFSAERLKGVDSTLKIQPAKLEDSAVYLCASSLVGRLAGVKETQYFGPGTRLLVL.

The chain joins TRBV18 to TRBJ2-2, with 9 bases matching TRBD2. The CDR3 is made up of 18 amino acids. The germline gives CDR1 KGHSH, CDR2 LQKENI. Unmatched junction bases numbered 10, after V lost 2 bases and J lost 3 bases. This CDR3 reads CASSPRTSGQSYTGELFF. CDR3 DNA sequence: TGTGCCAGCTCACCAAGAACTAGCGGGCAGTCGTACACCGGGGAGCTGTTTTTT.

The J gene is TRBJ2-1, the V gene TRBV19, with 13 bases lining up with TRBD2. The CDR3 spans 18 residues. V trimming: 6 bases; J trimming: 0 bases; junction bases outside the gene matches: 8. Germline V gene data show CDR1 as LNHDA and CDR2 as SQIVND (reference sequence). The CDR3 spells CASSGTSGTPDSYNEQFF. The CDR3 bases are TGTGCCAGTAGCGGGACTAGCGGGACTCCCGACTCCTACAATGAGCAGTTCTTC.

The chain couples TRBV9 to TRBJ2-2, with TRBD1 matching 10 bases. CDR3 length: 16 amino acids. V was clipped by 5 bases and J by 3 bases; unmatched bases: 7. CDR1 SGDLS and CDR2 YYNGEE come from the germline V gene. CDR3 DNA: TGTGCCAGCAGTCCCAGACAGGGGGCACACACCGGGGAGCTGTTTTTT. Amino acids: CASSPRQGAHTGELFF.

V is TRBV5-1 and J is TRBJ2-1; TRBD2 aligns across 12 bases. Germline V gene data show CDR1 as SGHRS and CDR2 as YFSETQ. The ends lost 3 bases at V and 4 bases at J; junction bases unmatched: 8. There are 17 residues in the CDR3. For the CDR3, the DNA is TGCGCCAGCAGCTCAACAAGGACTAGCGGGGTGTACAATGAGCAGTTCTTC. Translating it yields CASSSTRTSGVYNEQFF. The full variable domain, its missing parts supplied by reference TRBV5-1 and TRBJ2-1, is KAGVTQTPRYLIKTRGQQVTLSCSPISGHRSVSWYQQTPGQGLQFLFEYFSETQRNKGNFPGRFSGRQFSNSRSEMNVSTLELGDSALYLCASSSTRTSGVYNEQFFGPGTRLTVL.

The rearrangement links TRBV27 to TRBJ1-3; perhaps TRBD1 as D (6 bases). Germline CDR1 is MNHEY and CDR2 is SMNVEV (reference sequence). The CDR3 has 15 amino acids. Deletions cut 2 bases from V and 0 bases from J, with 8 bases between. DNA of the CDR3: TGTGCCAGCAGTTTAGGACAGCCCTCTGGAAACACCATATATTTT. Encoded protein: CASSLGQPSGNTIYF.

This chain connects TRBV2 to TRBJ1-2, with D unclear. Trimming left V 7 bases short and J 4 bases short, with 7 bases between. Germline values: CDR1 SNHLY, CDR2 FYNNEI. The CDR3 length is 11 residues. The CDR3 nucleotides are TGTGCCAGCATGGCGGGCTATGGCTACACCTTC. This gives the protein CASMAGYGYTF.

The J gene is TRBJ1-2, the V gene TRBV5-6; 9 bases match TRBD1. The CDR3 is 14 amino acids. Germline trimming cut 1 base from V and 7 bases from J; bases unmatched to any gene: 5. Germline-derived CDR1 and CDR2 are SGHDT and YYEEEE. The CDR3 reads CASSLWTGVSGYTF. DNA for the CDR3: TGTGCCAGCAGCTTGTGGACAGGGGTCTCTGGCTACACCTTC.

The chain employs TRBV7-9 and TRBJ1-2; D unresolved. With 3 bases removed from V and 2 bases from J, the gap between germline ends came to 7 bases. Per the germline V gene, CDR1 is SEHNR and CDR2 is FQNEAQ (reference sequence). The CDR3 is 13 amino acids. The CDR3 bases are TGTGCCAGCAGCTTCGACACCAACTATGGCTACACCTTC. Translated: CASSFDTNYGYTF.

V usage is TRBV5-1 and J usage is TRBJ1-1; D is unresolved. Trimming cost V 0 bases and J 5 bases, with 17 bases left between them. CDR1 and CDR2 from the germline V gene are SGHRS and YFSETQ. The CDR3 has 16 amino acids. CDR3 in amino acids: CASSLGLIGSQTEAFF. DNA of the CDR3: TGCGCCAGCAGCTTGGGACTCATTGGATCTCAGACTGAAGCTTTCTTT.

The genes are TRBV21-1 and TRBJ1-1; the tabulated D call, TRBD1, remains unverified against the DNA. TRBV21-1 is annotated as a pseudogene. CDR3 length: 16 amino acids. The chain's CDR3 is CASSKRKTGGLTEAFF. CDR3 bases: TGTGCCAGCAGCAAACGTAAGACAGGGGGCCTGACTGAAGCTTTCTTT.

This sequence joins TRBV10-3 and TRBJ2-3, with 9 bases that match TRBD2. The CDR3 sequence is 15 residues long. CDR1 and CDR2 from the germline V gene are ENHRY and SYGVKD. Trimming removed 3 bases from V and 2 bases from J; junction bases left unmatched: 3. The CDR3, as DNA: TGTGCCATCAGTGAACGACTAGCGGTCACAGATACGCAGTATTTT. Translated, it gives CAISERLAVTDTQYF.

The chain combines TRBV18 with TRBJ1-2; no clear D. The CDR3 spans 14 residues. Trimming shortened V by 5 bases and J by 2 bases, and 12 bases separated the two germline ends. Germline V gene data show CDR1 as KGHSH and CDR2 as LQKENI. For the CDR3, the DNA is TGTGCCAGCTCATCGGACTCGTTGAACTATGGCTACACCTTC. Translated: CASSSDSLNYGYTF.

The chain employs TRBV5-1 and TRBJ2-2; 7 nucleotides agree with TRBD1. Germline V gives CDR1 SGHRS, CDR2 YFSETQ. V gave up 4 bases and J gave up 0 bases; unmatched junction bases: 3. The CDR3 consists of 15 residues. For the CDR3, the DNA is TGCGCCAGCAGCGATGGGACAGCGAACACCGGGGAGCTGTTTTTT. Translation: CASSDGTANTGELFF.

V is TRBV18 and J is TRBJ1-2; TRBD1 aligns across 7 bases. The CDR3 is 16 residues long. J gave up 3 bases and V 1 base, and 8 bases lay outside the gene matches. The germline V gene has CDR1 KGHSH and CDR2 LQKENI. The CDR3 is CASSPQGGTADYGYTF. CDR3 DNA: TGTGCCAGCTCACCACAGGGTGGGACAGCCGACTATGGCTACACCTTC.

The rearrangement joins TRBV4-1 to TRBJ2-1, with 8 bases aligning to TRBD2. Trimming removed 0 bases from V and 2 bases from J; junction bases left unmatched: 3. The germline CDR1 and CDR2 sequences are MGHRA and YSYEKL. The CDR3 totals 16 residues. Here the CDR3 DNA reads TGCGCCAGCAGCCAAGATCCAGCGGGAGCCTACAATGAGCAGTTCTTC. Translation: CASSQDPAGAYNEQFF.

The rearrangement joins TRBV5-5 to TRBJ2-1, with a weak D call TRBD1 (5 bases). The CDR3 extends over 15 amino acids. Trimming pared 2 bases from V and 8 bases from J, leaving 17 bases between. Per germline, CDR1 SGHKS and CDR2 YYEKEE (reference sequence). CDR3 in DNA: TGTGCCAGCAGCTTATCACCCAGGGTTGTCGATGAGCAGTTCTTC. Encoded protein: CASSLSPRVVDEQFF.

This chain uses TRBV11-2 with TRBJ2-7; 9 bases fit TRBD2. This CDR3 is 15 amino acids long. Germline V gene data show CDR1 as SGHAT and CDR2 as FQNNGV. The ends lost 4 bases at V and 2 bases at J; junction bases unmatched: 6. CDR3 in DNA: TGTGCCAGCAGCTCCACTAGCGGGCGGACCTACGAGCAGTACTTC. This codes for CASSSTSGRTYEQYF.

The V and J genes are TRBV18 and TRBJ1-6; perhaps TRBD1 as D (6 bases). The CDR3 spans 15 residues. Germline CDR1 reads KGHSH; CDR2 reads LQKENI. V lost 5 bases, J lost 5 bases, and 13 bases lay in between. CDR3 bases: TGTGCCAGCTCAGGAGACAGGAATAATAATTCACCCCTCCACTTT. Amino acids: CASSGDRNNNSPLHF.

The V call is TRBV19, the J call TRBJ2-7; D possibly corresponds to TRBD1 (7 bases). Germline V CDR1 and CDR2: LNHDA, SQIVND (reference sequence). V was cut by 6 bases and J by 6 bases, with 12 bases left in between. The CDR3 covers 12 residues. CDR3 protein: CASSRQGGEQYV. In DNA form, the CDR3 reads TGTGCCAGTAGCAGACAGGGAGGCGAGCAGTACGTC.

This chain uses TRBV7-9 with TRBJ1-2; D might be TRBD1 (5 bases). From germline, CDR1 is SEHNR and CDR2 FQNEAQ (reference sequence). V was clipped by 5 bases and J by 5 bases, with 12 bases between them. The CDR3 loop spans 13 amino acids. The CDR3 is CASSRSTDYGYTF. In DNA, the CDR3 is TGTGCCAGCAGCAGATCGACAGATTATGGCTACACCTTC.